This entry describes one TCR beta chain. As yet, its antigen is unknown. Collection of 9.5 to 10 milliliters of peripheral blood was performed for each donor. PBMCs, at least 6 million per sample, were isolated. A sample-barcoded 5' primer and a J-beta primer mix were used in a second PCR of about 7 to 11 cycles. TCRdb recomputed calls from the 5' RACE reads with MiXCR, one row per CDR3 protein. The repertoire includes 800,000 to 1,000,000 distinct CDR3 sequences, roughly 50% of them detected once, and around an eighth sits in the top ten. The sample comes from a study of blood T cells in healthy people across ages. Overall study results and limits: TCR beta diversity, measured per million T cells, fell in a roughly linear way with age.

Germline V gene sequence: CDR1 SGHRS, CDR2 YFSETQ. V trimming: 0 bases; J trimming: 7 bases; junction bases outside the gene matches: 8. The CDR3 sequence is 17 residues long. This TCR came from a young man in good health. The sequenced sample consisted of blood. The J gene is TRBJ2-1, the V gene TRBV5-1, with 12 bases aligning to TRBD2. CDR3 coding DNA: TGCGCCAGCAGCTTGGTGACTAGCGGGAGTCGGGAGAATGAGCAGTTCTTC. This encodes CASSLVTSGSRENEQFF.